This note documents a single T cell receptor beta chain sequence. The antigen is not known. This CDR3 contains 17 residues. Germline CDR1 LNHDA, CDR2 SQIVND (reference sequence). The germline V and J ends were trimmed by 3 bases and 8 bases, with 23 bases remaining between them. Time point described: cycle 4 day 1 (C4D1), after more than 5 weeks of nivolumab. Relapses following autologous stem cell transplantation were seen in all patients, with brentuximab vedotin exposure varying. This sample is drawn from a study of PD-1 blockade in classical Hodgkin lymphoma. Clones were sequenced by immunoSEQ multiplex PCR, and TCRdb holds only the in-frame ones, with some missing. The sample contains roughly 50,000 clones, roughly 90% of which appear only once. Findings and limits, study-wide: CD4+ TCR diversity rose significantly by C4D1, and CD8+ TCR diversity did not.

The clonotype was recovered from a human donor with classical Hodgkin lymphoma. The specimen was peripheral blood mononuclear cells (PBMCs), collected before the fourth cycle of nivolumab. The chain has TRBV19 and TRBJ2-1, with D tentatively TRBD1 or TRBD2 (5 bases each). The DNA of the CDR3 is TGTGCCAGTAGTATCGCTCCAGGGAGTATATACACGCATGAGCAGTTCTTC. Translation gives CASSIAPGSIYTHEQFF.